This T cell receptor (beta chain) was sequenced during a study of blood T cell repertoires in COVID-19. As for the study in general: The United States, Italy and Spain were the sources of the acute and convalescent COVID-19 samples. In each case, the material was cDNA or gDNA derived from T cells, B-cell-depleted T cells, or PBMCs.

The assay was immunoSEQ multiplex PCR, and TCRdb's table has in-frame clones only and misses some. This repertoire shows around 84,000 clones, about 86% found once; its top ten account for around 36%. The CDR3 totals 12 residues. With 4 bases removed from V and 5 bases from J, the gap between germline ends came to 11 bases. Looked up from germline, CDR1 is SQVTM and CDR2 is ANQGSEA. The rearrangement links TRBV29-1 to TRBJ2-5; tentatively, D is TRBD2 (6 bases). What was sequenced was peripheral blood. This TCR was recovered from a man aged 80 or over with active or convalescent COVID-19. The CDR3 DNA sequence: TGCAGCGTTGGGGGGGACTCCGAGACCCAGTACTTC. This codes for CSVGGDSETQYF.